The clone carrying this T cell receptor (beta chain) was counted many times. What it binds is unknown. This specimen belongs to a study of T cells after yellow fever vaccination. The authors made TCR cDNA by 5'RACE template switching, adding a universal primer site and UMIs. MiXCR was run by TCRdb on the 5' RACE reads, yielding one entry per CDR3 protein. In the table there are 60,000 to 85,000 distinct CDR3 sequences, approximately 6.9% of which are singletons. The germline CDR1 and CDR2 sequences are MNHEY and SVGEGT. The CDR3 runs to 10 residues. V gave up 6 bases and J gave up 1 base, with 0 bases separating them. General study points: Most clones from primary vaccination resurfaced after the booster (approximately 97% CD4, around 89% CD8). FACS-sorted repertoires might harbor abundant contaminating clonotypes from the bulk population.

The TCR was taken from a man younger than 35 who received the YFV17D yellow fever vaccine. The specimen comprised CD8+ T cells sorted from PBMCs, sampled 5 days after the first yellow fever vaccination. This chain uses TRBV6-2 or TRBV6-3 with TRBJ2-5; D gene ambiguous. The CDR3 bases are TGTGCCAGCAGCCAAGAGACCCAGTACTTC. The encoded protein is CASSQETQYF.